This is a list of T cell receptor beta chains from one sample in a study of blood T cell repertoires in COVID-19. Libraries were prepared by immunoSEQ multiplex PCR; TCRdb keeps only in-frame clonotypes and omits some of them. This table holds fewer than 450,000 clones, about 90% found once. The sample was PBMCs or T cells enriched from blood (not recorded which). The receptor source for this set is a woman in her twenties or thirties who had recovered from COVID-19. Each CDR3 is given with its conserved first and last residue. The D gene is left open where the match is weak. Clone size appears in some rows only: once, few, many, or a class for an expanded clone.

size	J	V	D	CDR3	DNA
-	TRBJ2-7	TRBV6-5	-	CASSKEGVPSYEQYF	TGTGCCAGCAGTAAGGAGGGAGTACCCTCCTACGAGCAGTACTTC
-	TRBJ2-1	TRBV27	TRBD1	CASSLWQGVNNEQFF	TGTGCCAGCAGTTTATGGCAGGGGGTTAACAATGAGCAGTTCTTC
once	TRBJ1-5	TRBV19	TRBD1	CASDHRGLGNQPQHF	TGTGCCAGCGACCACAGGGGGCTGGGCAATCAGCCCCAGCATTTT
few	TRBJ1-2	TRBV19	-	CASSIRGSYGYTF	TGTGCCAGTAGTATAAGAGGGTCCTATGGCTACACCTTC
-	TRBJ2-1	TRBV21-1	-	CASSAQQRNCCNNEQFF	TGTGCCAGCAGCGCGCAACAGCGGAATTGTTGCAACAATGAGCAGTTCTTC
-	TRBJ1-5	TRBV19	-	CASSPGSGRGNQPQHF	TGTGCCAGTAGTCCAGGTTCAGGAAGAGGCAATCAGCCCCAGCATTTT
once	TRBJ1-1	TRBV28	-	CASSPQSEAFF	TGTGCCAGCAGCCCCCAGTCTGAAGCTTTCTTT
few	TRBJ2-7	TRBV10-3	-	CAISESLTGKDEQYF	TGTGCCATCAGTGAGAGTCTCACAGGGAAGGACGAGCAGTACTTC
once	TRBJ2-3	TRBV18	TRBD2	CASSTSTSGGTDTQYF	TGTGCCAGCTCAACATCGACTAGCGGGGGAACAGATACGCAGTATTTT
-	TRBJ1-1	TRBV19	-	CASTRTQARGTEAFF	TGTGCCAGTACTCGGACACAAGCGAGGGGGACTGAAGCTTTCTTT
-	TRBJ2-3	TRBV6-5	-	CASSSPRTAGTDTQYF	TGTGCCAGCAGTTCCCCTCGAACAGCCGGCACAGATACGCAGTATTTT
-	TRBJ1-5	TRBV2	-	CASSEGGSGNQPQHF	TGTGCCAGCAGTGAAGGCGGTTCCGGCAATCAGCCCCAGCATTTT
-	TRBJ1-2	TRBV15	-	CATSRDRVTGREGYTF	TGTGCCACCAGCAGAGATCGAGTAACGGGAAGGGAAGGCTACACCTTC
-	TRBJ1-1	TRBV6-2/TRBV6-3	-	CASSYIGEGNTEAFF	TGTGCCAGCAGTTACATTGGGGAGGGGAACACTGAAGCTTTCTTT
-	TRBJ1-2	TRBV28	-	CASTGITGGSDYGYTF	TGTGCCAGCACCGGGATTACCGGGGGGTCGGACTATGGCTACACCTTC
-	TRBJ1-6	TRBV7-2	-	CASSYGLGDSPLHF	TGTGCCAGCAGCTACGGACTGGGAGATTCACCCCTCCACTTT
-	TRBJ2-3	TRBV6-6	-	CASSPEGGGPWTDTQYF	TGTGCCAGCAGTCCCGAGGGAGGCGGGCCTTGGACAGATACGCAGTATTTT
-	TRBJ2-2	TRBV3-1/TRBV3-2	-	CASSQVPNTGELFF	TGTGCCAGCAGCCAAGTCCCTAACACCGGGGAGCTGTTTTTT
-	TRBJ1-1	TRBV10-3	TRBD1	CASGTANTEAFF	TGTGCCAGCGGGACAGCGAACACTGAAGCTTTCTTT
-	TRBJ2-3	TRBV11-1	TRBD2	CASSLQTSGVADTQYF	TGTGCCAGCAGCTTACAGACTAGCGGGGTGGCAGATACGCAGTATTTT
-	TRBJ1-1	TRBV28	TRBD1	CASSPRTGKNTEAFF	TGTGCCAGCAGTCCCCGGACAGGAAAGAACACTGAAGCTTTCTTT
-	TRBJ1-1	TRBV19	TRBD1	CASREQGAPNTEAFF	TGTGCCAGTAGGGAGCAGGGGGCGCCGAACACTGAAGCTTTCTTT
-	TRBJ2-5	TRBV5-6	-	CASSSGGSVATQYF	TGTGCCAGCAGCTCCGGGGGTAGCGTGGCGACCCAGTACTTC
once	TRBJ2-2	TRBV5-5	-	CASNHPRGGGPTTGELFF	TGTGCCAGCAACCACCCTCGAGGAGGGGGCCCCACTACCGGGGAGCTGTTTTTT
-	TRBJ1-5	TRBV6-6	-	CASTERGGGNQPQHF	TGTGCCAGCACCGAACGGGGAGGGGGCAATCAGCCCCAGCATTTT
-	TRBJ1-1	TRBV29-1	-	CSVEDKRPGKAFF	TGCAGCGTTGAAGATAAACGGCCAGGGAAGGCTTTCTTT
-	TRBJ1-2	TRBV6-5	TRBD1	CASSRRTGDGYTF	TGTGCCAGCAGTCGACGGACAGGGGATGGCTACACCTTC
-	TRBJ2-1	TRBV15	-	CATSRGTAQGDEQFF	TGTGCCACCAGCAGAGGGACAGCGCAAGGCGATGAGCAGTTCTTC
-	TRBJ2-2	TRBV25-1	-	CASNTDRGSGELFF	TGTGCCAGCAACACCGATAGGGGGTCCGGGGAGCTGTTTTTT
few	TRBJ2-3	TRBV7-2	TRBD2	CASRDPSGGPDTQYF	TGTGCCAGCAGGGACCCTAGCGGGGGGCCAGATACGCAGTATTTT
-	TRBJ2-5	TRBV7-7	-	CASTEGGTQYF	TGTGCCAGCACAGAAGGGGGTACCCAGTACTTC
once	TRBJ2-2	TRBV4-3	TRBD1	CASSRGTGGTGELFF	TGCGCCAGCAGCCGTGGGACAGGCGGCACCGGGGAGCTGTTTTTT
-	TRBJ2-7	TRBV21-1	-	CASNPGIHSYEQYF	TGTGCCAGCAATCCGGGGATTCACTCCTACGAGCAGTACTTC
-	TRBJ2-1	TRBV9	TRBD2	CASSVAAGGTYNEQFF	TGTGCCAGCAGCGTAGCCGCGGGGGGGACCTACAATGAGCAGTTCTTC
-	TRBJ1-2	TRBV12-3/TRBV12-4	-	CASSATGREGYTF	TGTGCCAGCAGCGCGACGGGGAGGGAGGGCTACACCTTC
-	TRBJ1-3	TRBV7-8	-	CASSLVVSTGNTIYF	TGTGCCAGCAGCTTAGTTGTCAGTACCGGAAACACCATATATTTT
-	TRBJ2-6	TRBV6-2/TRBV6-3	-	CASSPGQSGANVLTF	TGTGCCAGCAGCCCGGGGCAGTCTGGGGCCAACGTCCTGACTTTC
-	TRBJ1-2	TRBV15	TRBD1	CATSRDIPGQGDYGYTF	TGTGCCACCAGCAGAGATATCCCGGGACAGGGGGACTATGGCTACACCTTC
-	TRBJ2-7	TRBV5-6	TRBD1	CASNTRDRVYEQYF	TGTGCCAGCAATACCCGGGACAGAGTCTACGAGCAGTACTTC
-	TRBJ2-7	TRBV6-5	-	CAISRQDRPYEQYF	TGTGCCATCTCGAGACAGGATAGGCCCTACGAGCAGTACTTC
-	TRBJ2-1	TRBV4-1	-	CASSPDWRTYNEQFF	TGCGCCAGCAGCCCCGACTGGCGTACCTACAATGAGCAGTTCTTC
-	TRBJ1-1	TRBV29-1	-	CSVDRGTEAFF	TGCAGCGTTGACAGGGGCACTGAAGCTTTCTTT
once	TRBJ2-1	TRBV20-1	-	CSARGGPVQVF	TGCAGTGCTAGGGGGGGGCCGGTCCAGGTCTTC
-	TRBJ2-2	TRBV19	TRBD2	CASSPPTSATGELFF	TGTGCCAGTAGTCCCCCGACTAGCGCCACCGGGGAGCTGTTTTTT
-	TRBJ2-1	TRBV9	TRBD2	CASSVAASGGRYNEQFF	TGTGCCAGCAGCGTAGCTGCTAGCGGGGGCCGTTACAATGAGCAGTTCTTC
-	TRBJ1-5	TRBV7-8	-	CASSLWGGEPQHF	TGTGCCAGCAGCTTATGGGGGGGGGAGCCCCAGCATTTT
-	TRBJ2-7	TRBV11-2	-	CASSLYEQYF	TGTGCCAGCAGCTTGTATGAGCAGTACTTC
-	TRBJ2-3	TRBV11-3	TRBD2	CASSFNSGGRTDTQYF	TGTGCCAGCAGCTTTAATAGCGGGGGGCGTACAGATACGCAGTATTTT
-	TRBJ1-3	TRBV2	TRBD1	CASSLGQSSGNTIYF	TGTGCCAGCAGTTTGGGACAGAGCTCTGGAAACACCATATATTTT
once	TRBJ2-5	TRBV12-3/TRBV12-4	TRBD2	CASSFGRETQYF	TGTGCCAGCAGTTTCGGGAGGGAGACCCAGTACTTC
-	TRBJ2-1	TRBV10-2	TRBD1	CASSARQGRGNEQFF	TGCGCCAGCAGTGCAAGACAGGGTCGGGGCAATGAGCAGTTCTTC
-	TRBJ2-6	TRBV5-6	TRBD1	CASSLARGRTNVLTF	TGTGCCAGCAGCTTGGCCAGGGGGCGGACCAACGTCCTGACTTTC